The rows below give T cell receptor beta chains drawn from one sample of a study of neoadjuvant anti-PD-1 for oral cavity cancer. The table came from immunoSEQ multiplex PCR; TCRdb's copy has only in-frame clones and leaves some out. This table holds about 23,000 clones, 20% to 30% found once. Sequenced here: tumor tissue, sampled after nivolumab (anti-PD-1) treatment. These receptors all stem from a person aged 35 to 85 with oral cavity squamous cell carcinoma. The CDR3 runs from the conserved cysteine through the conserved F or W. The D gene is left open where the match is weak. Size values are once, few and many counts, or a class for expanded clones, and some rows have none.

DNA | CDR3 | J | D | size | V
TGTGCCAGCAGCTTAGTCTCAGAGACCCAGTACTTC | CASSLVSETQYF | TRBJ2-5 | NA | few | TRBV11-2
TGTGCCAGCAGTGTGACTAGCGGGAGATTTGCAGATACGCAGTATTTT | CASSVTSGRFADTQYF | TRBJ2-3 | TRBD2 | NA | TRBV6-4
TGCGCCAGCAGCCAAGAGGCGGGCCGGGGTTCACCCCTCCACTTT | CASSQEAGRGSPLHF | TRBJ1-6 | NA | NA | TRBV4-1
TGTGCCAGTAGTTCTCAGAGCGGGGGGGGAACTGAAGCTTTCTTT | CASSSQSGGGTEAFF | TRBJ1-1 | NA | few | TRBV19
TGTGCCAGCAGCCATCAGGGCGGGAGGCGATACAATGAGCAGTTCTTC | CASSHQGGRRYNEQFF | TRBJ2-1 | TRBD2 | few | TRBV5-4
TGTGCCAGCAGCCCCATCCGGGACAGAAGACCGAACACTGAAGCTTTCTTT | CASSPIRDRRPNTEAFF | TRBJ1-1 | TRBD1 | NA | TRBV11-2
TGCGCCAGCAGCTTGCAACAGGGAGTTGATGGCTACACCTTC | CASSLQQGVDGYTF | TRBJ1-2 | NA | few | TRBV5-1
TGCGCCAGCAGCTTTGGGTACAATCAGCCCCAGCATTTT | CASSFGYNQPQHF | TRBJ1-5 | NA | few | TRBV5-1
TGCAGCGTTAATTGGGACCGACTATGGGCTGGCTACACCTTC | CSVNWDRLWAGYTF | TRBJ1-2 | NA | NA | TRBV29-1
TGTGCCAGCAGCCGATCTGGGGCCAACGTCCTGACTTTC | CASSRSGANVLTF | TRBJ2-6 | NA | NA | TRBV5-6
TGCGCCAGCAGCTTGGCCGGCAGGGGGACGAACACTGAAGCTTTCTTT | CASSLAGRGTNTEAFF | TRBJ1-1 | TRBD1 | NA | TRBV5-1
TGTGCCAGCAGCCAAACGGGGCAGGGGCCCTATCGCTACACCTTC | CASSQTGQGPYRYTF | TRBJ1-2 | NA | few | TRBV14
TGTGCCAGCAGGTTCGGTATGGGGGTTAATGAAAAACTGTTTTTT | CASRFGMGVNEKLFF | TRBJ1-4 | NA | NA | TRBV5-6
TGTGCCAGCTCTTCCGGGACAACAAACACTGAAGCTTTCTTT | CASSSGTTNTEAFF | TRBJ1-1 | NA | NA | TRBV18
TGTGCCAGCAGTTTAATGACAGGGGAGCCCTATGGCTACACCTTC | CASSLMTGEPYGYTF | TRBJ1-2 | TRBD1 | NA | TRBV28
TGTGCCAGCTCACCTCAACAGGGCGCAGATACGCAGTATTTT | CASSPQQGADTQYF | TRBJ2-3 | NA | few | TRBV18
TGTGCCAGCAGTTACCAAAGCACCGGGACAGGGGAGCAGTACTTC | CASSYQSTGTGEQYF | TRBJ2-7 | TRBD1 | NA | TRBV6-6
TGTGCCAGCAGCCCTCGGGGCGGGGCGAACACCGGGGAGCTGTTTTTT | CASSPRGGANTGELFF | TRBJ2-2 | NA | few | TRBV7-3
TGTGCCAGCAGCCCGGGACAGGGGCCTTCGGCTCCCTACACCTTC | CASSPGQGPSAPYTF | TRBJ1-2 | TRBD1 | NA | TRBV4-2
TGTGCCAGCAGCTTATTTGGCGGGGAAAAACTGTTTTTT | CASSLFGGEKLFF | TRBJ1-4 | NA | few | TRBV11-2
TGTGCCAGTAGTCCGAGACAGGGGGCCTTTCAGGAGACTGAAGCTTTCTTT | CASSPRQGAFQETEAFF | TRBJ1-1 | TRBD1 | NA | TRBV19
TGTGCCAGCAGACCCGGGGGGGGTGGCACTGAAGCTTTCTTT | CASRPGGGGTEAFF | TRBJ1-1 | NA | NA | TRBV28
TGTGCCAGCAGCTTAGGGGGGACTAGCTCCGGTTTGGGCGAGCAGTACTTC | CASSLGGTSSGLGEQYF | TRBJ2-7 | TRBD2 | NA | TRBV7-2
TGTGCCAGCAGTTACTCGGGACAGGGGGCCTACGAGCAGTACTTC | CASSYSGQGAYEQYF | TRBJ2-7 | TRBD1 | NA | TRBV6-6
TGTGCCAGCAGTCCCGCTGGCGGGAGCCGCACAGATACGCAGTATTTT | CASSPAGGSRTDTQYF | TRBJ2-3 | TRBD2 | NA | TRBV7-3
TGCAGCGCCGAAAAATCCCTCACAGATACGCAGTATTTT | CSAEKSLTDTQYF | TRBJ2-3 | NA | NA | TRBV29-1
TGTGCCAGCAGCGTAGGATTCGTTTCACTATCCTACAATGAGCAGTTCTTC | CASSVGFVSLSYNEQFF | TRBJ2-1 | NA | NA | TRBV9
TGTGCCAGCTCACCACGGAGCTGGGAGGGCCTTTCGGATACGCAGTATTTT | CASSPRSWEGLSDTQYF | TRBJ2-3 | TRBD2 | NA | TRBV18
TGCGCCAGCAGTGAGTCCCAGGGCGGGGAGACCCAGTACTTC | CASSESQGGETQYF | TRBJ2-5 | NA | few | TRBV10-2
TGCGCCAGCAGCCAAAGAATAAGGCCTGGATCTGGGGCCAACGTCCTGACTTTC | CASSQRIRPGSGANVLTF | TRBJ2-6 | NA | NA | TRBV4-1
TGTGCCACCACGCAGGCGGACTCCTACGAGCAGTACTTC | CATTQADSYEQYF | TRBJ2-7 | NA | many | TRBV2
TGCGCCAGCAGCTTGGAGGAGGGTGCATGGGAGACCCAGTACTTC | CASSLEEGAWETQYF | TRBJ2-5 | NA | few | TRBV5-1
TGCAGCGTTTCCCTCCCCCCGAGTAGCAATCAGCCCCAGCATTTT | CSVSLPPSSNQPQHF | TRBJ1-5 | NA | medium-sized | TRBV29-1
TGTGCCAGCAGCGTAGGGTTAGCGGGAGGTTTCTACAATGAGCAGTTCTTC | CASSVGLAGGFYNEQFF | TRBJ2-1 | TRBD2 | many | TRBV9
TGTGCCAGCAGCTTTACCAAGGACACTTTGAACACTGAAGCTTTCTTT | CASSFTKDTLNTEAFF | TRBJ1-1 | NA | NA | TRBV7-8
TGTGCCAGCAGCTTCTTGACCGCTAACTATGGCTACACCTTC | CASSFLTANYGYTF | TRBJ1-2 | NA | NA | TRBV7-9
TGCAGCGTCGACCTCTCTTGGCAGGGCTACTATGGCTACACCTTC | CSVDLSWQGYYGYTF | TRBJ1-2 | NA | many | TRBV29-1
TGTGCCAGCAGCGCTCGACAGAACACAGATACGCAGTATTTT | CASSARQNTDTQYF | TRBJ2-3 | NA | NA | TRBV9
TGTGCCAGCAGTGACTCGGAGGCGGGAGGTTACAATGAGCAGTTCTTC | CASSDSEAGGYNEQFF | TRBJ2-1 | TRBD2 | few | TRBV6-4
TGCGCCAGCAGCAGGGACAGCGTTAACAATGAGCAGTTCTTC | CASSRDSVNNEQFF | TRBJ2-1 | TRBD1 | NA | TRBV5-1